This T cell receptor (beta chain) was captured by sequencing in a study of T cell changes during pregnancy in multiple sclerosis. This CDR3 is 18 amino acids long. Germline CDR1 reads SGHAT; CDR2 reads FQNNGV. The V end was cut by 0 bases, the J end by 1 base, with 16 bases between. TCRdb's table, derived via immunoSEQ multiplex PCR, lists solely in-frame clones and lacks some. The sample records roughly 51,000 clones, 94% being singletons. The chain has TRBV11-2 and TRBJ2-1, with D maybe TRBD2 (6 bases). This clonotype was obtained from a female donor with multiple sclerosis, enrolled in a pregnancy study. Material: CD8+ T cells from peripheral blood mononuclear cells, obtained before pregnancy. The CDR3 loop is CASSLDWPGLPSYNEQFF. CDR3 coding DNA: TGTGCCAGCAGCTTAGATTGGCCGGGACTCCCGTCCTACAATGAGCAGTTCTTC.